The rows below give T cell receptor beta chains drawn from one sample of a study of T cell repertoires in cytomegalovirus infection. In TCRdb, the reads were re-called with MiXCR into one record per CDR3 protein. The sample lists almost 500,000 distinct CDR3 sequences, 11% seen once, with roughly 10% in the top ten. Sequencing was performed on PBMCs. These receptors all stem from a human donor in good health (CMV status not recorded). Some clones in this sample may be carry-over from other donors' samples. Both conserved end residues are part of each CDR3. D genes are given only for firm matches. For some rows the clone size is stated as once, few or many, or as a class when expanded; others skip it.

clone_size: few
cdr3_length: 14
d_call: TRBD1
j_call: TRBJ2-7
v_call: TRBV5-1
cdr3_aa: CASSWTGDTYEQYF
cdr3_nt: TGCGCCAGCAGCTGGACAGGGGACACCTACGAGCAGTACTTC

clone_size: many
cdr3_length: 10
d_call: .
j_call: TRBJ2-3
v_call: TRBV6-1
cdr3_aa: CASMQETQYF
cdr3_nt: TGTGCCAGCATGCAGGAAACGCAGTATTTT

clone_size: many
cdr3_length: 14
d_call: TRBD1
j_call: TRBJ1-6
v_call: TRBV7-9
cdr3_aa: CASSSRTGGAPLHF
cdr3_nt: TGTGCCAGCAGCTCGAGGACAGGCGGAGCACCCCTCCACTTT

clone_size: .
cdr3_length: 13
d_call: TRBD1
j_call: TRBJ1-2
v_call: TRBV29-1
cdr3_aa: CSVVGTGLHGYTF
cdr3_nt: TGCAGCGTTGTTGGGACAGGGCTTCATGGCTACACCTTC

clone_size: many
cdr3_length: 13
d_call: .
j_call: TRBJ2-7
v_call: TRBV6-5
cdr3_aa: CASSYGGEREQYF
cdr3_nt: TGTGCCAGCAGTTACGGAGGGGAACGGGAGCAGTACTTC

clone_size: many
cdr3_length: 15
d_call: .
j_call: TRBJ1-5
v_call: TRBV6-1
cdr3_aa: CASSERRQATQPQHF
cdr3_nt: TGTGCCAGCAGTGAAAGGAGACAGGCGACTCAGCCCCAGCATTTT

clone_size: few
cdr3_length: 14
d_call: .
j_call: TRBJ1-4
v_call: TRBV18
cdr3_aa: CASSPWENREKLFF
cdr3_nt: TGTGCCAGCTCACCTTGGGAGAATCGAGAAAAACTGTTTTTT

clone_size: many
cdr3_length: 12
d_call: TRBD1
j_call: TRBJ1-5
v_call: TRBV12-3/TRBV12-4
cdr3_aa: CATGQGYQPQHF
cdr3_nt: TGTGCCACGGGACAGGGTTATCAGCCCCAGCATTTT

clone_size: many
cdr3_length: 16
d_call: TRBD1
j_call: TRBJ2-1
v_call: TRBV7-3
cdr3_aa: CASSPDRDRVYNEQFF
cdr3_nt: TGTGCCAGCAGCCCCGACCGGGACAGGGTCTACAATGAGCAGTTCTTC

clone_size: many
cdr3_length: 15
d_call: .
j_call: TRBJ1-5
v_call: TRBV19
cdr3_aa: CASSIAGGPNQPQHF
cdr3_nt: TGTGCCAGTAGTATAGCCGGGGGCCCCAATCAGCCCCAGCATTTT

clone_size: many
cdr3_length: 16
d_call: .
j_call: TRBJ1-5
v_call: TRBV10-3
cdr3_aa: CAISEGKTDSNQPQHF
cdr3_nt: TGTGCCATCAGTGAGGGAAAGACAGATAGCAATCAGCCCCAGCATTTT

clone_size: few
cdr3_length: 15
d_call: .
j_call: TRBJ2-7
v_call: TRBV2
cdr3_aa: CASRKDSGGYYEQYF
cdr3_nt: TGTGCCAGCAGAAAAGACAGTGGGGGCTACTACGAGCAGTACTTC

clone_size: .
cdr3_length: 14
d_call: TRBD1
j_call: TRBJ1-5
v_call: TRBV20-1
cdr3_aa: CSALQGASNQPQHF
cdr3_nt: TGCAGTGCTTTACAGGGGGCTAGCAATCAGCCCCAGCATTTT

clone_size: .
cdr3_length: 13
d_call: .
j_call: TRBJ1-6
v_call: TRBV15
cdr3_aa: CATQIRGNSPLHF
cdr3_nt: TGTGCCACCCAAATTAGGGGGAATTCACCCCTCCACTTT

clone_size: .
cdr3_length: 14
d_call: .
j_call: TRBJ2-3
v_call: TRBV4-2
cdr3_aa: CASSQEYYTDTQYF
cdr3_nt: TGTGCCAGCAGCCAAGAATACTACACAGATACGCAGTATTTT

clone_size: many
cdr3_length: 13
d_call: .
j_call: TRBJ1-3
v_call: TRBV20-1
cdr3_aa: CSAGRQIENTIYF
cdr3_nt: TGCAGTGCTGGAAGACAGATTGAAAACACCATATATTTT

clone_size: many
cdr3_length: 14
d_call: .
j_call: TRBJ1-4
v_call: TRBV7-9
cdr3_aa: CASSRGAGGEKLFF
cdr3_nt: TGTGCCAGCAGCCGCGGGGCAGGCGGTGAAAAACTGTTTTTT

clone_size: many
cdr3_length: 12
d_call: .
j_call: TRBJ1-2
v_call: TRBV19
cdr3_aa: CASSWGASGYTF
cdr3_nt: TGTGCCAGTAGTTGGGGGGCATCTGGCTACACCTTC

clone_size: many
cdr3_length: 16
d_call: TRBD2
j_call: TRBJ2-3
v_call: TRBV10-3
cdr3_aa: CAISEASGGSTDTQYF
cdr3_nt: TGTGCCATCAGTGAGGCAAGCGGGGGTAGCACAGATACGCAGTATTTT

clone_size: many
cdr3_length: 14
d_call: TRBD1
j_call: TRBJ1-1
v_call: TRBV14
cdr3_aa: CASARGQLGTEAFF
cdr3_nt: TGTGCCAGCGCCCGGGGACAGCTCGGTACTGAAGCTTTCTTT

clone_size: .
cdr3_length: 14
d_call: .
j_call: TRBJ1-3
v_call: TRBV5-5
cdr3_aa: CASSLVDLGNTIYF
cdr3_nt: TGTGCCAGCAGCTTGGTGGATCTTGGAAACACCATATATTTT

clone_size: many
cdr3_length: 14
d_call: .
j_call: TRBJ2-3
v_call: TRBV28
cdr3_aa: CAGRPTSSTDTQYF
cdr3_nt: TGTGCCGGAAGACCCACCTCGAGCACAGATACGCAGTATTTT

clone_size: few
cdr3_length: 14
d_call: .
j_call: TRBJ1-4
v_call: TRBV7-9
cdr3_aa: CASSPLGGGEKLFF
cdr3_nt: TGTGCCAGCAGTCCCCTGGGGGGGGGTGAAAAACTGTTTTTT

clone_size: many
cdr3_length: 19
d_call: .
j_call: TRBJ2-5
v_call: TRBV7-8
cdr3_aa: CASSQSGRGGPRVGETQYF
cdr3_nt: TGTGCCAGCAGCCAGTCTGGGAGGGGGGGGCCGAGGGTAGGAGAGACCCAGTACTTC

clone_size: many
cdr3_length: 8
d_call: .
j_call: TRBJ1-1
v_call: TRBV19
cdr3_aa: CASSKAFF
cdr3_nt: TGTGCCAGTAGTAAAGCTTTCTTT

clone_size: few
cdr3_length: 14
d_call: TRBD1
j_call: TRBJ2-5
v_call: TRBV29-1
cdr3_aa: CSVIRDREQETQYF
cdr3_nt: TGCAGCGTGATCCGGGACAGGGAACAAGAGACCCAGTACTTC

clone_size: many
cdr3_length: 18
d_call: TRBD2
j_call: TRBJ2-4
v_call: TRBV7-8
cdr3_aa: CASSSASGRGRAKNIQYF
cdr3_nt: TGTGCCAGCAGCTCGGCTAGCGGGAGGGGGAGAGCCAAAAACATTCAGTACTTC

clone_size: many
cdr3_length: 16
d_call: TRBD2
j_call: TRBJ2-1
v_call: TRBV20-1
cdr3_aa: CSARVLGGRPYNEQFF
cdr3_nt: TGCAGTGCTAGAGTGCTCGGCGGGAGGCCTTACAATGAGCAGTTCTTC

clone_size: .
cdr3_length: 15
d_call: TRBD1
j_call: TRBJ1-2
v_call: TRBV19
cdr3_aa: CASSLDRDSHYGYTF
cdr3_nt: TGTGCCAGTAGTTTGGACCGGGACAGCCACTATGGCTACACCTTC

clone_size: many
cdr3_length: 14
d_call: TRBD1
j_call: TRBJ1-1
v_call: TRBV7-3
cdr3_aa: CASSPGQGNAEAFF
cdr3_nt: TGTGCCAGCAGCCCAGGACAGGGAAACGCTGAAGCTTTCTTT

clone_size: many
cdr3_length: 16
d_call: TRBD1
j_call: TRBJ1-6
v_call: TRBV5-4
cdr3_aa: CASSFNPDRVGSPLHF
cdr3_nt: TGTGCCAGCAGCTTTAATCCGGACAGGGTGGGGTCACCCCTCCACTTT

clone_size: .
cdr3_length: 14
d_call: TRBD2
j_call: TRBJ2-7
v_call: TRBV6-6
cdr3_aa: CASSPRTSVYEQYF
cdr3_nt: TGTGCCAGCAGTCCCCGGACTAGCGTGTACGAGCAGTACTTC

clone_size: many
cdr3_length: 16
d_call: .
j_call: TRBJ2-6
v_call: TRBV7-3
cdr3_aa: CASSPQVVTGANVLTF
cdr3_nt: TGTGCCAGCAGCCCCCAAGTGGTAACTGGGGCCAACGTCCTGACTTTC

clone_size: .
cdr3_length: 13
d_call: .
j_call: TRBJ1-5
v_call: TRBV29-1
cdr3_aa: CSVADDPNQPQHF
cdr3_nt: TGCAGCGTTGCGGACGACCCTAATCAGCCCCAGCATTTT

clone_size: many
cdr3_length: 15
d_call: TRBD2
j_call: TRBJ2-1
v_call: TRBV4-2
cdr3_aa: CASRDASGSYNEQFF
cdr3_nt: TGTGCCAGCAGGGACGCTAGCGGCTCCTACAATGAGCAGTTCTTC

clone_size: many
cdr3_length: 13
d_call: TRBD1
j_call: TRBJ1-2
v_call: TRBV5-1
cdr3_aa: CASSRDRDGGYTF
cdr3_nt: TGCGCCAGCAGCCGCGACAGGGATGGAGGCTACACCTTC

clone_size: many
cdr3_length: 13
d_call: .
j_call: TRBJ1-2
v_call: TRBV2
cdr3_aa: CASNQAGTDGYTF
cdr3_nt: TGTGCCAGCAACCAAGCAGGGACCGATGGCTACACCTTC

clone_size: many
cdr3_length: 17
d_call: .
j_call: TRBJ2-7
v_call: TRBV4-2
cdr3_aa: CASSQGPLAISSYEQYF
cdr3_nt: TGTGCCAGCAGCCAAGGACCTCTAGCGATAAGCTCCTACGAGCAGTACTTC

clone_size: many
cdr3_length: 14
d_call: .
j_call: TRBJ2-1
v_call: TRBV4-1
cdr3_aa: CASSQDGPVDNQFF
cdr3_nt: TGCGCCAGCAGCCAAGATGGTCCTGTCGATAATCAGTTCTTC

clone_size: many
cdr3_length: 13
d_call: TRBD1
j_call: TRBJ1-1
v_call: TRBV2
cdr3_aa: CASRARDRGQAFF
cdr3_nt: TGTGCCAGCAGAGCCCGGGACAGGGGGCAAGCTTTCTTT

clone_size: few
cdr3_length: 15
d_call: .
j_call: TRBJ1-6
v_call: TRBV6-1
cdr3_aa: CASTRTQGWGSPLHF
cdr3_nt: TGTGCCAGCACCAGGACGCAGGGCTGGGGTTCACCCCTCCACTTT

clone_size: many
cdr3_length: 14
d_call: TRBD1
j_call: TRBJ2-1
v_call: TRBV28
cdr3_aa: CASSSAGQGNEQFF
cdr3_nt: TGTGCCAGCAGCTCCGCCGGACAGGGAAATGAGCAGTTCTTC

clone_size: .
cdr3_length: 12
d_call: TRBD1
j_call: TRBJ1-2
v_call: TRBV3-1
cdr3_aa: CASGNSGTAHTF
cdr3_nt: TGTGCCAGCGGCAATTCCGGGACAGCACACACCTTC

clone_size: once
cdr3_length: 17
d_call: .
j_call: TRBJ2-2
v_call: TRBV20-1
cdr3_aa: CSAGLEAPLGGTGELFF
cdr3_nt: TGCAGTGCTGGTCTTGAGGCCCCCTTAGGAGGGACCGGGGAGCTGTTTTTT

clone_size: many
cdr3_length: 14
d_call: .
j_call: TRBJ1-2
v_call: TRBV12-3/TRBV12-4
cdr3_aa: CASSLAAVSGGYTF
cdr3_nt: TGTGCCAGCAGTTTGGCGGCCGTCTCTGGGGGCTACACCTTC

clone_size: .
cdr3_length: 14
d_call: .
j_call: TRBJ1-1
v_call: TRBV2
cdr3_aa: CASSEAGPGTEAFF
cdr3_nt: TGTGCCAGCAGTGAAGCCGGGCCGGGCACTGAAGCTTTCTTT

clone_size: few
cdr3_length: 12
d_call: TRBD2
j_call: TRBJ2-3
v_call: TRBV29-1
cdr3_aa: CSSRGEGDTQYF
cdr3_nt: TGCAGCTCTCGGGGGGAGGGCGATACGCAGTATTTT

clone_size: few
cdr3_length: 21
d_call: .
j_call: TRBJ2-6
v_call: TRBV9
cdr3_aa: CASSARGDFGQIGSGANVLTF
cdr3_nt: TGTGCCAGCAGCGCGAGAGGGGACTTCGGTCAGATTGGGTCTGGGGCCAACGTCCTGACTTTC

clone_size: many
cdr3_length: 14
d_call: .
j_call: TRBJ1-1
v_call: TRBV12-3/TRBV12-4
cdr3_aa: CASTPVGLNTEAFF
cdr3_nt: TGTGCCAGCACCCCCGTGGGGTTGAACACTGAAGCTTTCTTT

clone_size: many
cdr3_length: 13
d_call: .
j_call: TRBJ2-1
v_call: TRBV7-3
cdr3_aa: CASSPGGDNEQFF
cdr3_nt: TGTGCCAGCAGCCCCGGGGGAGACAATGAGCAGTTCTTC

clone_size: many
cdr3_length: 15
d_call: .
j_call: TRBJ2-7
v_call: TRBV28
cdr3_aa: CASRGKASATYEQYF
cdr3_nt: TGTGCCAGCAGGGGAAAGGCTAGCGCAACCTACGAGCAGTACTTC

clone_size: many
cdr3_length: 16
d_call: TRBD2
j_call: TRBJ2-1
v_call: TRBV7-6
cdr3_aa: CASSPGLAAVGNEQFF
cdr3_nt: TGTGCCAGCAGCCCGGGACTAGCGGCTGTGGGCAATGAGCAGTTCTTC

clone_size: many
cdr3_length: 12
d_call: .
j_call: TRBJ1-2
v_call: TRBV2
cdr3_aa: CASSEQSYGYTF
cdr3_nt: TGTGCCAGCAGTGAACAGAGCTATGGCTACACCTTC

clone_size: .
cdr3_length: 12
d_call: .
j_call: TRBJ1-2
v_call: TRBV20-1
cdr3_aa: CSARGGIYGYTF
cdr3_nt: TGCAGTGCTAGGGGAGGCATTTATGGCTACACCTTC